Each of the 30 T cell receptor beta chains below was sequenced from the same sample in a study of cytotoxic CD8 clonotypes in ibrutinib-treated CLL (dated by TCRdb to the early 2020s). Receptors were amplified or captured by the immunoSEQ multiplex PCR assay. TCRdb re-hosts the immuneACCESS table, in-frame sequences only. Its copies lack some clones; in the studies checked, an unresolved V gene accounts for under half of them, and the cause for the rest is not known. Here the sample has under 50,000 clones; 55% to 80% occur a single time. The ten largest account for under 8% of the sample. The time point label, read with the paper, signifies: progressive disease on ibrutinib. The source was PBMCs, collected at disease progression, from a patient treated with ibrutinib. The receptors shown here come from a human donor with chronic lymphocytic leukemia.

The V call is TRBV19, the J call TRBJ2-5, with TRBD2 as a possible D gene (5 bases). This CDR3 has 12 amino acids. From germline, CDR1 is LNHDA and CDR2 SQIVND (reference sequence). The V gene lost 8 bases and the J gene lost 5 bases, with 12 bases spanning the gap. CDR3 DNA: TGTGCCAGTGTCGGCGGCGGGGAGACCCAGTACTTC. It codes for CASVGGGETQYF.

In its sample, this clone was seen a few times. The rearrangement links TRBV7-9 to TRBJ2-5; TRBD2 agrees at 7 bases. The germline CDR1 and CDR2 sequences are SEHNR and FQNEAQ (reference sequence). V was clipped by 3 bases and J by 5 bases; unmatched bases: 9. CDR3 size: 15 residues. CDR3 sequence (DNA): TGTGCCAGCAGCTTCACAGCGGGAATCGAGGAGACCCAGTACTTC. This gives the protein CASSFTAGIEETQYF.

The V gene is TRBV11-2, the J gene TRBJ1-4; D remains unclear. Germline loops: CDR1 SGHAT, CDR2 FQNNGV. The V end lost 1 base, the J end lost 8 bases, and 8 bases lay between the germline ends. The CDR3 spans 13 residues. This chain's CDR3 is CASSLGAGEKLFF. The CDR3 DNA reads TGTGCCAGCAGCTTAGGAGCAGGCGAAAAACTGTTTTTT.

This clone occurred a few times. V gene TRBV5-4 combines with J gene TRBJ2-7; 8 positions match TRBD1. V lost 2 bases and J lost 3; bases outside the gene matches: 4. This CDR3 is built from 14 residues. Germline V CDR1 and CDR2: SGHNT, YYREEE (reference sequence). Here the CDR3 reads CASSFGQGSYEQYF. CDR3 DNA: TGTGCCAGCAGCTTTGGACAGGGAAGCTACGAGCAGTACTTC.

The genes are TRBV7-3 and TRBJ2-3, with TRBD2 identical over 13 bases. This CDR3 comprises 17 residues. Trimming removed 1 base from V and 3 bases from J; junction bases left unmatched: 4. Germline loops: CDR1 SGHTA, CDR2 FQGTGA. CDR3 sequence reads: CASSLNGLAGVTDTQYF. CDR3 DNA sequence: TGTGCCAGCAGCTTAAATGGACTAGCGGGAGTTACAGATACGCAGTATTTT.

The chain joins TRBV5-4 to TRBJ2-5; tentatively, D is TRBD2 (5 bases). CDR1 is SGHNT, CDR2 YYREEE, per germline (reference sequence). V dropped 3 bases and J dropped 2 bases, with 14 bases sitting between them. This CDR3 is built from 15 residues. CDR3 nucleotides: TGTGCCAGCAGCTCTACCCAACTAGGACAAGAGACCCAGTACTTC. Its protein product is CASSSTQLGQETQYF.

The chain is built from TRBV7-2 and TRBJ2-6; perhaps TRBD1 as D (6 bases). The length of the CDR3 is 16 residues. Per the germline V gene, CDR1 is SGHTA and CDR2 is FQGNSA. Trimming left V 3 bases short and J 0 bases short, with 9 bases between. CDR3: CASSFQGHSGANVLTF. The CDR3 DNA reads as TGTGCCAGCAGCTTCCAGGGGCACTCTGGGGCCAACGTCCTGACTTTC.

This chain links TRBV2 with TRBJ1-5, with TRBD1 matching 9 bases. Germline CDR1 is SNHLY and CDR2 is FYNNEI. The CDR3 contains 15 residues. Trimming cost V 3 bases and J 5 bases; bases outside gene matches: 5. Here the CDR3 DNA reads TGTGCCAGCAGTGACTGGACAGGGGATTATCAGCCCCAGCATTTT. The encoded protein is CASSDWTGDYQPQHF.

The V and J genes are TRBV5-1 and TRBJ2-3; unclear D gene. CDR1 and CDR2 (germline): SGHRS, YFSETQ. The CDR3 is 15 amino acids. V lost 3 bases, J lost 0 bases, and 11 bases lay in between. In DNA form, the CDR3 reads TGCGCCAGCAGCTCGCCCGGCGTTAGCACAGATACGCAGTATTTT. Its protein product is CASSSPGVSTDTQYF.

The genes are TRBV30 and TRBJ2-7; a possible D gene is TRBD2 (5 bases). Per the germline V gene, CDR1 is GTSNPN and CDR2 is SVGIG (reference sequence). The CDR3 contains 12 residues. Trimming stripped 2 bases from V and 3 bases from J, with 8 bases between. CDR3 amino acids: CAWSLALYEQYF. The CDR3 nucleotides are TGTGCCTGGAGTCTAGCTCTCTACGAGCAGTACTTC.

This rearrangement joins TRBV18 to TRBJ2-1; tentatively, D is TRBD1 (6 bases). The germline gives CDR1 KGHSH, CDR2 LQKENI. V lost 0 bases and J 5 bases, leaving 17 bases between the germline ends. The length of the CDR3 is 17 residues. CDR3 loop: CASSPPGSGQSNNEQFF. CDR3 nucleotide sequence: TGTGCCAGCTCACCACCTGGTTCTGGACAGTCGAACAATGAGCAGTTCTTC. Complete variable domain (other parts from reference TRBV18 and TRBJ2-1): NAGVMQNPRHLVRRRGQEARLRCSPMKGHSHVYWYRQLPEEGLKFMVYLQKENIIDESGMPKERFSAEFPKEGPSILRIQQVVRGDSAAYFCASSPPGSGQSNNEQFFGPGTRLTVL.

This sequence joins TRBV5-1 and TRBJ2-2; TRBD1 might be the D (5 bases). Germline V gene lookup returns CDR1 SGHRS and CDR2 YFSETQ. Trimming pared 6 bases from V and 4 bases from J, leaving 13 bases between. The CDR3 spans 14 residues. The CDR3 sequence: CASNQYRGTGELFF. In DNA, the CDR3 is TGCGCCAGCAACCAGTATAGGGGCACCGGGGAGCTGTTTTTT.

The rearrangement links TRBV6-1 to TRBJ1-4, with 7 nucleotides matching TRBD1. The CDR3 sequence is 14 residues long. The V gene's germline CDR1 is MNHNS and CDR2 SASEGT. With V trimmed by 1 base and J by 13 bases, 9 bases remained unmatched. In DNA form, the CDR3 reads TGTGCCAGCAGTGAAGTTGGTACTTGGGACAGACTGTTTTTT. This sequence encodes CASSEVGTWDRLFF.

In DNA form, the CDR3 reads TGTGCCAGCAGCGTAGATCCCAGCTCCTACGAGCAGTACTTC. Its protein is CASSVDPSSYEQYF. The rearrangement uses TRBV9 and TRBJ2-7; unclear D gene. V gave up 0 bases and J gave up 0 bases, with 7 bases separating them. The CDR3 covers 14 residues. Germline values: CDR1 SGDLS, CDR2 YYNGEE. The entire variable domain, with the rest obtained from reference TRBV9 and TRBJ2-7, is as follows: DSGVTQTPKHLITATGQRVTLRCSPRSGDLSVYWYQQSLDQGLQFLIQYYNGEERAKGNILERFSAQQFPDLHSELNLSSLELGDSALYFCASSVDPSSYEQYFGPGTRLTVT.

The chain is built from TRBV10-1 and TRBJ2-5; no firm D call. The CDR3 spans 12 residues. The germline V gene has CDR1 WNHNN and CDR2 SYGVQD (reference sequence). V lost 3 bases to trimming and J lost 5 bases, with 7 bases between them. The CDR3 here is CASSEMAETQYF. CDR3 bases: TGCGCCAGCAGTGAAATGGCGGAGACCCAGTACTTC.

This CDR3 is CASNRGNTEAFF. The CDR3 bases are TGTGCCAGCAATCGAGGGAACACTGAAGCTTTCTTT. This sequence joins TRBV25-1 and TRBJ1-1; D unresolved. V lost 7 bases and J 1 base, leaving 7 bases between the germline ends. The CDR3 runs 12 residues. Germline loops: CDR1 MGHDK, CDR2 SYGVNS.

This chain links TRBV5-4 with TRBJ2-6; D is possibly TRBD1 or TRBD2 (5 bases each). With 4 bases removed from V and 3 bases from J, the gap between germline ends came to 14 bases. Germline V lookup: CDR1 SGHNT, CDR2 YYREEE (reference sequence). This CDR3 comprises 16 residues. The CDR3 region has the DNA TGTGCCAGCAGCCTCTCCGGGACGTATGGGGCCAACGTCCTGACTTTC. Translated, it gives CASSLSGTYGANVLTF.

The rearrangement links TRBV30 to TRBJ1-1, with D unresolved. Deletions cut 2 bases from V and 1 base from J, with 14 bases between. Germline V gives CDR1 GTSNPN, CDR2 SVGIG (reference sequence). The CDR3 is 15 amino acids. This chain's CDR3 is CAWSSGYRSNTEAFF. The CDR3 region has the DNA TGTGCCTGGAGTTCGGGTTACAGATCGAACACTGAAGCTTTCTTT.

The V call is TRBV4-1, the J call TRBJ2-3; the D is unclear. The CDR3 spans 14 residues. The germline CDR1 and CDR2 sequences are MGHRA and YSYEKL. V was cut by 0 bases and J by 14 bases, with 18 bases left in between. DNA for the CDR3: TGCGCCAGCAGCCAAGAGATCTATGTTAGGGCAGTGTATTTT. Its translation: CASSQEIYVRAVYF.

This clone was observed at least ten times. The rearrangement joins TRBV7-8 to TRBJ2-7; D remains unclear. The germline V gene has CDR1 SGHVS and CDR2 FQNEAQ. There are 11 residues in the CDR3. Between the trimmed V and J ends, which lost 0 bases and 6 bases, there was a span of 3 bases. Here the CDR3 reads CASSLAIEQYF. The CDR3 nucleotides read TGTGCCAGCAGCTTAGCCATCGAGCAGTACTTC.

The CDR3 loop reads CASTGGAGGPYEQYF. As DNA, the CDR3 is TGCGCCAGCACGGGCGGGGCAGGGGGCCCCTACGAGCAGTACTTC. V gene TRBV4-1 combines with J gene TRBJ2-7; TRBD1 agrees at 8 bases. The CDR3 runs 15 residues. The V gene end was trimmed by 7 bases and the J gene end by 2 bases; junction bases not matched to a gene: 10. Germline CDR1 is MGHRA and CDR2 is YSYEKL.

The chain couples TRBV6-6 to TRBJ2-7; D gene uncertain. Germline V gene sequence: CDR1 MNHNY, CDR2 SVGAGI (reference sequence). V was cut by 5 bases and J by 6 bases, with 11 bases left in between. The CDR3 extends over 12 amino acids. CDR3 in DNA: TGTGCCAGCAGTACATTTGGGTCCGAGCAGTACTTC. It translates to CASSTFGSEQYF.

The rearrangement uses TRBV30 and TRBJ2-2; 13 positions agree with TRBD2. The CDR3 is 16 amino acids. Germline V gives CDR1 GTSNPN, CDR2 SVGIG (reference sequence). J was trimmed by 6 bases and V by 3 bases; bases with no gene match: 7. The CDR3 region is CAWSPMTSGRSGELFF. The CDR3 DNA is TGTGCCTGGAGCCCGATGACTAGCGGGAGGTCCGGGGAGCTGTTTTTT.

The chain employs TRBV5-8 and TRBJ1-5; D not resolved. The CDR3 covers 16 residues. Germline assignment: CDR1 SGHTS and CDR2 YDEGEE. Trimming took off 4 bases at V and 5 bases at J, with 19 bases between the two ends. The CDR3 DNA is TGTGCCAGCAGCGGCGGTGGCAGGAGCCGAGATCAGCCCCAGCATTTT. It yields the protein CASSGGGRSRDQPQHF. Supplemented by reference TRBV5-8 and TRBJ1-5, the full variable domain reads EAGVTQSPTHLIKTRGQQATLRCSPISGHTSVYWYQQALGLGLQFLLWYDEGEERNRGNFPPRFSGRQFPNYSSELNVNALELEDSALYLCASSGGGRSRDQPQHFGDGTRLSIL.

This sequence joins TRBV4-1 and TRBJ1-2, with TRBD1 matching 7 bases. CDR1 is MGHRA, CDR2 YSYEKL, per germline. The CDR3 sequence is 11 residues long. The V and J ends lost 6 bases and 9 bases, in that order; junction bases with no gene match: 4. This CDR3 reads CASSHRGSYTF. CDR3 in DNA: TGCGCCAGCAGTCACAGGGGTAGCTACACCTTC.

This clone appeared once. The chain uses TRBV30 and TRBJ1-2; D is unresolved. Germline V gives CDR1 GTSNPN, CDR2 SVGIG (reference sequence). With 4 bases removed from V and 3 bases from J, the gap between germline ends came to 12 bases. The CDR3 totals 13 residues. The CDR3 DNA reads TGTGCCTGGACCGTCGGGGTATACTATGGCTACACCTTC. Amino acid sequence: CAWTVGVYYGYTF.

This clone was observed a handful of times. The gene calls are TRBV9 and TRBJ1-1; D remains unclear. CDR3 size: 13 residues. Trimming took off 4 bases at V and 5 bases at J, with 12 bases between the two ends. Germline V gives CDR1 SGDLS, CDR2 YYNGEE. The CDR3 DNA reads as TGTGCCAGCAGCCTGAACATGGAAACTGAAGCTTTCTTT. Amino acids: CASSLNMETEAFF.

V is TRBV5-1 and J is TRBJ1-2; TRBD1 agrees at 7 bases. The CDR3 is made up of 16 amino acids. The V gene end was trimmed by 0 bases and the J gene end by 0 bases; junction bases not matched to a gene: 5. Germline V gives CDR1 SGHRS, CDR2 YFSETQ. CDR3 DNA: TGCGCCAGCAGCTTGGGACAGGGAACGACTAACTATGGCTACACCTTC. Translation: CASSLGQGTTNYGYTF.

V is TRBV6-5 and J is TRBJ2-5, with 8 positions matching TRBD1. The CDR3 is made up of 13 amino acids. The germline gives CDR1 MNHEY, CDR2 SVGAGI. The J segment lost 4 bases and the V segment lost 6 bases, leaving 4 bases of the junction unmatched. The CDR3 region has the DNA TGTGCCAGCAGGCCCACAGGGGGAGAGACCCAGTACTTC. Encoded protein: CASRPTGGETQYF.

This clone has a handful of counts. This chain connects TRBV25-1 to TRBJ1-5; a possible D gene is TRBD1 (5 bases). This CDR3 has 16 residues. Trimming cost V 1 base and J 9 bases, with 19 bases left between them. Germline CDR1 reads MGHDK; CDR2 reads SYGVNS. CDR3 in amino acids: CASSESGTGGRVPQHF. The CDR3 DNA is TGTGCCAGCAGTGAATCCGGGACCGGCGGGAGGGTGCCCCAGCATTTT.